Listed below are T cell receptor beta chains from one sample, sequenced in a study of T cell changes during pregnancy in multiple sclerosis. Clones were read by immunoSEQ multiplex PCR, and TCRdb kept only the in-frame ones, dropping some. Among 40,000 to 45,000 clones listed, about 90% were seen once. The starting material was CD4+ T cells from peripheral blood mononuclear cells, obtained in the second trimester of pregnancy. The receptors derive from a female donor in good health, enrolled as a control in a pregnancy study. Each CDR3 is given with its conserved first and last residue. D genes are given only for firm matches. A clone size is listed for some rows: how often the clone was seen (once, few, many), or a class if it is expanded.

clone_size: .; j_call: TRBJ2-7; d_call: TRBD1; v_call: TRBV14; cdr3_nt: TGTGCCAGCAGCCCGACAGGGGGCCTCCCCTACGAGCAGTACTTC; cdr3_aa: CASSPTGGLPYEQYF
clone_size: .; j_call: TRBJ1-4; d_call: TRBD1; v_call: TRBV6-4; cdr3_nt: TGTGCCAGGCAACGGACAGGGAATGAAAAACTGTTTTTT; cdr3_aa: CARQRTGNEKLFF
clone_size: once; j_call: TRBJ2-1; d_call: .; v_call: TRBV5-1; cdr3_nt: TGCGCCAGCAGCTCCGGGAATGAGCAGTTCTTC; cdr3_aa: CASSSGNEQFF
clone_size: .; j_call: TRBJ1-5; d_call: .; v_call: TRBV10-1; cdr3_nt: TGCGCCAGCAGTGAGTCGAAGAGGGAGACGGGGGTGAATCAGCCCCAGCATTTT; cdr3_aa: CASSESKRETGVNQPQHF
clone_size: .; j_call: TRBJ2-1; d_call: TRBD2; v_call: TRBV9; cdr3_nt: TGTGCCAGCAGCGTAGTAGCGGGGGGCCACAATGAGCAGTTCTTC; cdr3_aa: CASSVVAGGHNEQFF
clone_size: .; j_call: TRBJ2-7; d_call: .; v_call: TRBV5-1; cdr3_nt: TGCGCCAGCAGCTTGGCGATGGGGCCCTACGAGCAGTACTTC; cdr3_aa: CASSLAMGPYEQYF
clone_size: .; j_call: TRBJ2-7; d_call: .; v_call: TRBV18; cdr3_nt: TGTGCCAGCTCGCCCCAACAGGAGTCCGAGCAGTACTTC; cdr3_aa: CASSPQQESEQYF
clone_size: few; j_call: TRBJ1-3; d_call: TRBD1; v_call: TRBV19; cdr3_nt: TGTGCCAGTCGACAGGGGGCAGGAAACACCATATATTTT; cdr3_aa: CASRQGAGNTIYF
clone_size: .; j_call: TRBJ2-3; d_call: TRBD2; v_call: TRBV10-3; cdr3_nt: TGTGCCATCAGTGCGGCTAGCGGGAGTGGAGATACGCAGTATTTT; cdr3_aa: CAISAASGSGDTQYF
clone_size: .; j_call: TRBJ2-2; d_call: TRBD2; v_call: TRBV7-9; cdr3_nt: TGTGCCACCCGCGGGGGAGACTACACCGGGGAGCTGTTTTTT; cdr3_aa: CATRGGDYTGELFF
clone_size: .; j_call: TRBJ1-1; d_call: TRBD1; v_call: TRBV6-6; cdr3_nt: TGTGCCAGCAGGGACAGGGCCGGAGCTTTCTTT; cdr3_aa: CASRDRAGAFF
clone_size: .; j_call: TRBJ1-1; d_call: .; v_call: TRBV28; cdr3_nt: TGTGCCAGCAAAAACGGGGGGGGAGGGTACACTGAAGCTTTCTTT; cdr3_aa: CASKNGGGGYTEAFF
clone_size: .; j_call: TRBJ2-7; d_call: TRBD2; v_call: TRBV5-1; cdr3_nt: TGCGCCAGCTCCGGGGGGATTTCCTACGAGCAGTACTTC; cdr3_aa: CASSGGISYEQYF
clone_size: .; j_call: TRBJ1-1; d_call: .; v_call: TRBV30; cdr3_nt: TGTGCCTGGAGCCCCCGGAGAGGGTTTAACACTGAAGCTTTCTTT; cdr3_aa: CAWSPRRGFNTEAFF
clone_size: .; j_call: TRBJ2-2; d_call: .; v_call: TRBV7-2; cdr3_nt: TGTGCCAGCAGCTTAGGGCGACAGAGCACCGGGGAGCTGTTTTTT; cdr3_aa: CASSLGRQSTGELFF
clone_size: .; j_call: TRBJ2-1; d_call: TRBD1; v_call: TRBV9; cdr3_nt: TGTGCCAGCAGCGCAATGACAGGGGGAGGCAATGAGCAGTTCTTC; cdr3_aa: CASSAMTGGGNEQFF
clone_size: .; j_call: TRBJ2-1; d_call: TRBD2; v_call: TRBV5-4; cdr3_nt: TGTGCCAGCAGCTTGGGGCTTAGCGGGGGGGCCAATGAGCAGTTCTTC; cdr3_aa: CASSLGLSGGANEQFF
clone_size: .; j_call: TRBJ2-7; d_call: .; v_call: TRBV6-6; cdr3_nt: TGTGCCAGCAGTTACGGCATCCTCTCCTACGAGCAGTACTTC; cdr3_aa: CASSYGILSYEQYF
clone_size: .; j_call: TRBJ1-1; d_call: TRBD1; v_call: TRBV9; cdr3_nt: TGTGCCAGCAGCGTAGCGGGACAGGGGATAGAAGCTTTCTTT; cdr3_aa: CASSVAGQGIEAFF
clone_size: .; j_call: TRBJ1-3; d_call: .; v_call: TRBV7-2; cdr3_nt: TGTGCCAGCAGCTTAGGCTGGGCGGGGGACACCATATATTTT; cdr3_aa: CASSLGWAGDTIYF
clone_size: .; j_call: TRBJ2-1; d_call: TRBD1; v_call: TRBV20-1; cdr3_nt: TGCAGTGCTATGTTGGGGGACAGGCAGTTCTTC; cdr3_aa: CSAMLGDRQFF
clone_size: .; j_call: TRBJ2-1; d_call: TRBD2; v_call: TRBV19; cdr3_nt: TGTGCCAGTGGGACTAGCGGGGACCATGAGCAGTTCTTC; cdr3_aa: CASGTSGDHEQFF
clone_size: .; j_call: TRBJ1-1; d_call: TRBD1; v_call: TRBV19; cdr3_nt: TGTGCCAGTACCCGCGACAGGGCCACTGAAGCTTTCTTT; cdr3_aa: CASTRDRATEAFF
clone_size: .; j_call: TRBJ2-3; d_call: TRBD2; v_call: TRBV5-1; cdr3_nt: TGCGCCAGCAGATCAGACGGGGGGATAGCAGATACGCAGTATTTT; cdr3_aa: CASRSDGGIADTQYF
clone_size: .; j_call: TRBJ2-2; d_call: TRBD2; v_call: TRBV30; cdr3_nt: TGTGCCTGGAGTTTGGCTAGCGGGGGGTTGGTCACCGGGGAGCTGTTTTTT; cdr3_aa: CAWSLASGGLVTGELFF
clone_size: .; j_call: TRBJ1-2; d_call: TRBD1; v_call: TRBV7-8; cdr3_nt: TGTGCCAGCAGCTTTCGGACAGGGGGCTTTGGCTACACCTTC; cdr3_aa: CASSFRTGGFGYTF
clone_size: .; j_call: TRBJ1-1; d_call: TRBD1; v_call: TRBV4-2; cdr3_nt: TGTGCCAGCAGCAAGACAGGGTCCCAAGCTTTCTTT; cdr3_aa: CASSKTGSQAFF
clone_size: .; j_call: TRBJ2-1; d_call: .; v_call: TRBV7-3; cdr3_nt: TGTGCCAGCAGCTTAGCGGGACGGATTTACAATGAGCAGTTCTTC; cdr3_aa: CASSLAGRIYNEQFF
clone_size: .; j_call: TRBJ2-5; d_call: TRBD2; v_call: TRBV2; cdr3_nt: TGTGCCAGCAGGGGGGGGAGCGGGGGAAACCAAGAGACCCAGTACTTC; cdr3_aa: CASRGGSGGNQETQYF
clone_size: .; j_call: TRBJ1-4; d_call: TRBD1; v_call: TRBV4-1; cdr3_nt: TGCGCCAGCAGCAGGGGGCAAACTAATGAAAAACTGTTTTTT; cdr3_aa: CASSRGQTNEKLFF
clone_size: .; j_call: TRBJ1-2; d_call: .; v_call: TRBV11-2; cdr3_nt: TGTGCCAGCAGCTTAGGTGGGGGGGTGAGCACCTTC; cdr3_aa: CASSLGGGVSTF
clone_size: .; j_call: TRBJ2-5; d_call: TRBD2; v_call: TRBV30; cdr3_nt: TGTGCCTGGGGGACGGCTAGCGGGGTACAAGAGACCCAGTACTTC; cdr3_aa: CAWGTASGVQETQYF
clone_size: .; j_call: TRBJ2-3; d_call: .; v_call: TRBV29-1; cdr3_nt: TGCAGCGTTTTCCTCCGCTTCGGGTTCCGCGGGGAATCGGATACGCAGTATTTT; cdr3_aa: CSVFLRFGFRGESDTQYF
clone_size: .; j_call: TRBJ2-5; d_call: .; v_call: TRBV7-7; cdr3_nt: TGTGCTAGCAGCTTACGACAAATGGAGACCCAGTACTTC; cdr3_aa: CASSLRQMETQYF
clone_size: .; j_call: TRBJ2-3; d_call: .; v_call: TRBV5-4; cdr3_nt: TGTGCCAGCAGCTTGAGCGTAGGATACACAGATACGCAGTATTTT; cdr3_aa: CASSLSVGYTDTQYF
clone_size: .; j_call: TRBJ1-2; d_call: .; v_call: TRBV2; cdr3_nt: TGTGCCAGCAGTCAGGGTACCACTAACTATGGCTACACCTTC; cdr3_aa: CASSQGTTNYGYTF
clone_size: .; j_call: TRBJ1-1; d_call: .; v_call: TRBV30; cdr3_nt: TGTGCCTGGAAGGGCCACGGAGGCACTGAAGCTTTCTTT; cdr3_aa: CAWKGHGGTEAFF
clone_size: once; j_call: TRBJ1-4; d_call: .; v_call: TRBV6-5; cdr3_nt: TGTGCCAGCAGTTACTCAACGAGGTCTAATGAAAAACTGTTTTTT; cdr3_aa: CASSYSTRSNEKLFF
clone_size: .; j_call: TRBJ1-2; d_call: TRBD1; v_call: TRBV28; cdr3_nt: TGTGCCAGTTTCCGGGACAGGGGGCCCCTTAACTATGGCTACACCTTC; cdr3_aa: CASFRDRGPLNYGYTF
clone_size: .; j_call: TRBJ1-1; d_call: .; v_call: TRBV20-1; cdr3_nt: TGCAGTGCTGTCCCTCGGTGGGAAGCTTTCTTT; cdr3_aa: CSAVPRWEAFF
clone_size: once; j_call: TRBJ1-1; d_call: TRBD1; v_call: TRBV11-2; cdr3_nt: TGTGCCAGCAGCTCCTTCCGGGACAGGGGGCTCACTGAAGCTTTCTTT; cdr3_aa: CASSSFRDRGLTEAFF
clone_size: .; j_call: TRBJ1-1; d_call: .; v_call: TRBV18; cdr3_nt: TGTGCCAGCTCACCAATGTCCCCGGGGAACACTGAAGCTTTCTTT; cdr3_aa: CASSPMSPGNTEAFF
clone_size: .; j_call: TRBJ1-5; d_call: TRBD1; v_call: TRBV7-2; cdr3_nt: TGTGCCAGCAGCTTGGGGACAGGTCCATTCCCCCAGCATTTT; cdr3_aa: CASSLGTGPFPQHF
clone_size: few; j_call: TRBJ2-3; d_call: .; v_call: TRBV19; cdr3_nt: TGTGCCAGTAGAACGGACAGCAGCGGAACAGATACGCAGTATTTT; cdr3_aa: CASRTDSSGTDTQYF
clone_size: .; j_call: TRBJ1-1; d_call: TRBD1; v_call: TRBV30; cdr3_nt: TGTGCCTGGAGTGCAGGGACAGGGACCATGAACACTGAAGCTTTCTTT; cdr3_aa: CAWSAGTGTMNTEAFF
clone_size: .; j_call: TRBJ2-3; d_call: TRBD1; v_call: TRBV25-1; cdr3_nt: TGTGCCAGCAGTGAATTCGTAGGGACAGGGGGCACAGATACGCAGTATTTT; cdr3_aa: CASSEFVGTGGTDTQYF
clone_size: .; j_call: TRBJ1-5; d_call: TRBD1; v_call: TRBV6-4; cdr3_nt: TGTGCCAGCAGTCATCCGGGACAGGCAAGTCGGCAGCCCCAGCATTTT; cdr3_aa: CASSHPGQASRQPQHF
clone_size: .; j_call: TRBJ2-7; d_call: TRBD1; v_call: TRBV18; cdr3_nt: TGTGCCAGCTCGGACTGGGACAGGTCCTCCTACGAGCAGTACTTC; cdr3_aa: CASSDWDRSSYEQYF
clone_size: .; j_call: TRBJ2-1; d_call: TRBD1; v_call: TRBV5-1; cdr3_nt: TGCGCCAGCAGCCCGGGACAGGGATACAATGAGCAGTTCTTC; cdr3_aa: CASSPGQGYNEQFF
clone_size: .; j_call: TRBJ2-1; d_call: TRBD2; v_call: TRBV27; cdr3_nt: TGTGCCAGCAGCCTACTAGCGGGAGTAGCAAATGAGCAGTTCTTC; cdr3_aa: CASSLLAGVANEQFF
clone_size: .; j_call: TRBJ2-7; d_call: TRBD2; v_call: TRBV27; cdr3_nt: TGTGCCAGCAGACGGACTAGCGGGCTCTACGAGCAGTACTTC; cdr3_aa: CASRRTSGLYEQYF
clone_size: .; j_call: TRBJ2-5; d_call: TRBD2; v_call: TRBV29-1; cdr3_nt: TGCAGCCTAGCGGGAGGGCCAAGAGAGACCCAGTACTTC; cdr3_aa: CSLAGGPRETQYF
clone_size: .; j_call: TRBJ2-3; d_call: TRBD1; v_call: TRBV23-1; cdr3_nt: TGCGCCAGCAGTCAGGTCTATTACAGGGGACGAGATACGCAGTATTTT; cdr3_aa: CASSQVYYRGRDTQYF
clone_size: .; j_call: TRBJ2-5; d_call: .; v_call: TRBV18; cdr3_nt: TGTGCCAGCTCACCGCGACAGCAAGAGACCCAGTACTTC; cdr3_aa: CASSPRQQETQYF
clone_size: .; j_call: TRBJ1-1; d_call: .; v_call: TRBV18; cdr3_nt: TGTGCCAGCTCACCACCGGCTCTCACTGAAGCTTTCTTT; cdr3_aa: CASSPPALTEAFF
clone_size: .; j_call: TRBJ2-1; d_call: TRBD2; v_call: TRBV10-2; cdr3_nt: TGCGCCAGCAGTGAGTTTGTAGCGGGGGGGAATGAGCAGTTCTTC; cdr3_aa: CASSEFVAGGNEQFF
clone_size: .; j_call: TRBJ2-3; d_call: .; v_call: TRBV14; cdr3_nt: TGTGCCAGCAGCCCCCGTCGGGGGGCCAACACAGATACGCAGTATTTT; cdr3_aa: CASSPRRGANTDTQYF